A single sample gave rise to the 10 T cell receptor beta chains below, sequenced in a study of blood T cell repertoires in COVID-19. Sequenced by immunoSEQ multiplex PCR; TCRdb stores in-frame clones only, minus some. In the table there are approximately 82,000 clones, about four fifths of which are singletons. Sequenced input: peripheral blood. These receptors came from an older woman with acute or convalescent COVID-19.

The V call is TRBV7-9, the J call TRBJ1-4; possible D gene TRBD1, 5 bases. The germline V and J ends were trimmed by 5 bases and 5 bases, with 15 bases remaining between them. Germline V lookup: CDR1 SEHNR, CDR2 FQNEAQ (reference sequence). The CDR3 is 15 residues long. The chain's CDR3 is CASSRMGGENEKLFF. DNA for the CDR3: TGTGCCAGCAGCAGAATGGGGGGAGAAAATGAAAAACTGTTTTTT.

Here the CDR3 reads CASSVNAGMDGYTF. CDR3 sequence (DNA): TGTGCCAGCAGCGTAAACGCAGGGATGGATGGCTACACCTTC. V and J are TRBV9 and TRBJ1-2; D possibly corresponds to TRBD1 (5 bases). The length of the CDR3 is 14 residues. The V gene lost 1 base and the J gene lost 6 bases, with 13 bases spanning the gap. Germline values: CDR1 SGDLS, CDR2 YYNGEE.

The count of this clone is one. V is TRBV27 and J is TRBJ1-4; D is ambiguous. V was cut by 2 bases and J by 8 bases, with 15 bases left in between. There are 15 residues in the CDR3. Germline V lookup: CDR1 MNHEY, CDR2 SMNVEV (reference sequence). In DNA, the CDR3 is TGTGCCAGCAGTTTACAGAGGGCAGGTGGCGAAAAACTGTTTTTT. This codes for CASSLQRAGGEKLFF.

This clone was seen a single time. The gene calls are TRBV19 and TRBJ2-2; TRBD2 matches 12 bases. This CDR3 is 19 amino acids long. Germline V gene sequence: CDR1 LNHDA, CDR2 SQIVND (reference sequence). The J segment lost 5 bases and the V segment lost 7 bases, leaving 17 bases of the junction unmatched. In DNA form, the CDR3 reads TGTGCCAGTAAAATTCGCGGACTAGCGGGAAGGTCAGGAACCGGGGAGCTGTTTTTT. It encodes CASKIRGLAGRSGTGELFF.

The chain links TRBV18 to TRBJ2-7; 10 bases align to TRBD1. CDR1 and CDR2 (germline): KGHSH, LQKENI. V trimming: 0 bases; J trimming: 0 bases; junction bases outside the gene matches: 2. CDR3 length equals 16 residues. The CDR3: CASSPPGQGSSYEQYF. CDR3 bases: TGTGCCAGCTCACCACCGGGACAGGGGAGCTCCTACGAGCAGTACTTC.

The chain joins TRBV18 to TRBJ2-3, with TRBD1 matching 8 bases. CDR3 length: 14 amino acids. Germline V gives CDR1 KGHSH, CDR2 LQKENI. With 4 bases clipped from V and 4 bases from J, the junction kept 4 bases outside the gene matches. CDR3 sequence reads: CASSLDRAADTQYF. CDR3 sequence (DNA): TGTGCCAGCTCACTGGACAGGGCCGCAGATACGCAGTATTTT.

The chain recombines TRBV6-5 with TRBJ2-7, with 7 bases identical to TRBD1. The CDR3 covers 16 residues. The V and J ends lost 4 bases and 1 base, in that order; junction bases with no gene match: 10. Per germline, CDR1 MNHEY and CDR2 SVGAGI. CDR3 DNA sequence: TGTGCCAGCAGTTTCGCCTCCGGGACAGCATCCTACGAGCAGTACTTC. It is translated as CASSFASGTASYEQYF.

V usage is TRBV6-2 or TRBV6-3 and J usage is TRBJ1-1; D is undetermined. Germline V gene lookup returns CDR1 MNHEY and CDR2 SVGEGT. The V end was cut by 2 bases, the J end by 1 base, with 5 bases between. CDR3 size: 13 residues. CDR3 nucleotide sequence: TGTGCCAGCAGTTACCATCCGAACACTGAAGCTTTCTTT. Amino acids: CASSYHPNTEAFF.

The gene calls are TRBV6-5 and TRBJ2-7; D might be TRBD2 (6 bases). The CDR3 has 14 amino acids. Trimming left V 7 bases short and J 5 bases short, with 18 bases between. CDR1 and CDR2 from the germline V gene are MNHEY and SVGAGI. The CDR3 is CASTRLRAGHEQYF. The CDR3, as DNA: TGTGCCAGCACCCGACTCAGGGCGGGGCACGAGCAGTACTTC.

This clone was seen a handful of times. The chain employs TRBV30 and TRBJ2-3; D unresolved. CDR1 is GTSNPN, CDR2 SVGIG, per germline (reference sequence). The V end lost 5 bases, the J end lost 6 bases, and 12 bases lay between the germline ends. This CDR3 has 12 residues. The CDR3 nucleotides are TGTGCCTGGGCCCCTAATACCGATACGCAGTATTTT. Translated, it gives CAWAPNTDTQYF.